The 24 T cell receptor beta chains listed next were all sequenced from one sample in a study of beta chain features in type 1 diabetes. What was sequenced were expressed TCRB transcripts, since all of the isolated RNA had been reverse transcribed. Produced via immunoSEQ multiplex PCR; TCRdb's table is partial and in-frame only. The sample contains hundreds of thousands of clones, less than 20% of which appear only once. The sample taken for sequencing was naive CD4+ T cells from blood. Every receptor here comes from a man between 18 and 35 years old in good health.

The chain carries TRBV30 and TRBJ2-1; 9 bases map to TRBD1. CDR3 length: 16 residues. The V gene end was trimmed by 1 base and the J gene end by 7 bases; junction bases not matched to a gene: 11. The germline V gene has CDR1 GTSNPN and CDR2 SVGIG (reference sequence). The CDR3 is CAWSASLRDRGNEQFF. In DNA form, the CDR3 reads TGTGCCTGGAGTGCCTCGTTGAGAGACAGGGGGAATGAGCAGTTCTTC.

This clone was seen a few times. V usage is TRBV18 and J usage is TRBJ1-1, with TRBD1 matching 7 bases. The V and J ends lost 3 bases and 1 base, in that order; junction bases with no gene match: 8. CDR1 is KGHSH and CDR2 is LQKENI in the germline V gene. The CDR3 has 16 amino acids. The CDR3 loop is CASSPWGDSWNTEAFF. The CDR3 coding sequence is TGTGCCAGCTCACCCTGGGGGGACAGTTGGAACACTGAAGCTTTCTTT.

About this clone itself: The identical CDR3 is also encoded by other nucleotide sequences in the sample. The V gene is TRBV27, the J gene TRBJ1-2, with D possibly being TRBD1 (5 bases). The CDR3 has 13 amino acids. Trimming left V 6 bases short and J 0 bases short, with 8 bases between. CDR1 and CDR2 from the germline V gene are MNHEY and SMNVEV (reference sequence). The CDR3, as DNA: TGTGCCAGCAGCCTCAGGGCTAACTATGGCTACACCTTC. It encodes CASSLRANYGYTF.

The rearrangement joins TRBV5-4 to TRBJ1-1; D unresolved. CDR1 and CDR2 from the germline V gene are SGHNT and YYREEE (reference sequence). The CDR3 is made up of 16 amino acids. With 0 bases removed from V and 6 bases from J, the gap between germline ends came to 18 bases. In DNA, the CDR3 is TGTGCCAGCAGCTTGGGTACTCAGTTGACGGGAGCTGAAGCTTTCTTT. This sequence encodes CASSLGTQLTGAEAFF.

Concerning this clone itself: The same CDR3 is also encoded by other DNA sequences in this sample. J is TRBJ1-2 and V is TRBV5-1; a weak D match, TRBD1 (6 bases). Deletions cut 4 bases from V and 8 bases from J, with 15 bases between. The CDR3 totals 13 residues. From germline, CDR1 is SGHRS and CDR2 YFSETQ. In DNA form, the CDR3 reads TGCGCCAGCAGCCCGCCACAGGGTTACGGCTACACCTTC. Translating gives CASSPPQGYGYTF.

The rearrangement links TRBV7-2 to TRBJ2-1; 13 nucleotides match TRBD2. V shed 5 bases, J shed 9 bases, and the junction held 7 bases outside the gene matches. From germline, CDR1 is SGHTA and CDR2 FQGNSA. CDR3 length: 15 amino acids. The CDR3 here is CASSQSGLAGLEQFF. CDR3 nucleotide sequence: TGTGCCAGCAGCCAATCGGGACTAGCGGGACTTGAGCAGTTCTTC.

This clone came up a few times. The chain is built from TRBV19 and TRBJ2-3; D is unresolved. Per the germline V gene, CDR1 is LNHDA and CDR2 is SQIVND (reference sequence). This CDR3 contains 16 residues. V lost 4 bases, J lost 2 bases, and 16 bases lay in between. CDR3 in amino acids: CASSTPVGHITDTQYF. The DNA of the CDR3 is TGTGCCAGTAGTACCCCAGTCGGGCACATCACAGATACGCAGTATTTT. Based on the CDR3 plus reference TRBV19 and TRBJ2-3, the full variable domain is DGGITQSPKYLFRKEGQNVTLSCEQNLNHDAMYWYRQDPGQGLRLIYYSQIVNDFQKGDIAEGYSVSREKKESFPLTVTSAQKNPTAFYLCASSTPVGHITDTQYFGPGTRLTVL.

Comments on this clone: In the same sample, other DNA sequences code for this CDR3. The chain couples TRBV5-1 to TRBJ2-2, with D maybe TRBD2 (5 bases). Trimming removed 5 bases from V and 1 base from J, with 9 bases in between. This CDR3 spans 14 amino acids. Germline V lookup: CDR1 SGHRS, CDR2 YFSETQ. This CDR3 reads CASSLAGNTGELFF. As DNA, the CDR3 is TGCGCCAGCAGTCTGGCGGGGAACACCGGGGAGCTGTTTTTT.

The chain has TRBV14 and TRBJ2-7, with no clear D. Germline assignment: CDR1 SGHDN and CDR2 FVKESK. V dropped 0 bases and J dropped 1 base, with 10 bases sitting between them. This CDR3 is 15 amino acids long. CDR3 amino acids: CASSQDWQPSYEQYF. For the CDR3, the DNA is TGTGCCAGCAGCCAAGACTGGCAGCCTTCCTACGAGCAGTACTTC.

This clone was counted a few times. The DNA of the CDR3 is TGTGCCAGCAGTTTAAAGGTCATAAACACTGAAGCTTTCTTT. This translates into CASSLKVINTEAFF. The rearrangement uses TRBV27 and TRBJ1-1; D unclear. This CDR3 contains 14 residues. Germline loops: CDR1 MNHEY, CDR2 SMNVEV (reference sequence). With 2 bases removed from V and 2 bases from J, the gap between germline ends came to 9 bases.

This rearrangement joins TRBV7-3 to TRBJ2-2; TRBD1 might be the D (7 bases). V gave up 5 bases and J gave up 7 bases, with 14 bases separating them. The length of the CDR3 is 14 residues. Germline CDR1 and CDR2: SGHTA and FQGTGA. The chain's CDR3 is CASSAGQPYGELFF. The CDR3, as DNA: TGTGCCAGCAGCGCGGGACAGCCCTACGGGGAGCTGTTTTTT.

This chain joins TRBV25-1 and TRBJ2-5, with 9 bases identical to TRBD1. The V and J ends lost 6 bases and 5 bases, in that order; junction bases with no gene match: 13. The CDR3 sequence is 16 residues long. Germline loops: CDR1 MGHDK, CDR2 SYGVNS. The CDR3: CASRKIGQGCSETQYF. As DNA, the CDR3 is TGTGCCAGCAGAAAAATCGGACAGGGGTGTTCGGAGACCCAGTACTTC. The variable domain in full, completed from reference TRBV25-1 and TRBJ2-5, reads EADIYQTPRYLVIGTGKKITLECSQTMGHDKMYWYQQDPGMELHLIHYSYGVNSTEKGDLSSESTVSRIRTEHFPLTLESARPSHTSQYLCASRKIGQGCSETQYFGPGTRLLVL.

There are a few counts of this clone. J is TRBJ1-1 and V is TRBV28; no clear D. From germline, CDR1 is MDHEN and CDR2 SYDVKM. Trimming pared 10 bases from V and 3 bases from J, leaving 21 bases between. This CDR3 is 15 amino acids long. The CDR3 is CAIRPFQAGDTEAFF. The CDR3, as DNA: TGTGCCATTCGGCCTTTTCAGGCGGGTGACACTGAAGCTTTCTTT.

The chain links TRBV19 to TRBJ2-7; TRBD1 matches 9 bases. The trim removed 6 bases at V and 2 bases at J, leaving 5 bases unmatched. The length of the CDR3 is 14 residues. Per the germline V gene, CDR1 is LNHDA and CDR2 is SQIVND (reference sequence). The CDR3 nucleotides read TGTGCCAGTAGGCCGGGACAGGGACCCTACGAGCAGTACTTC. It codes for CASRPGQGPYEQYF.

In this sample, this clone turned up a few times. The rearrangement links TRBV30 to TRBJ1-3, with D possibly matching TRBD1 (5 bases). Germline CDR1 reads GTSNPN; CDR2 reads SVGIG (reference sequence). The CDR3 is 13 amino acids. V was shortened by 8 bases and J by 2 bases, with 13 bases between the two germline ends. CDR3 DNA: TGTGCCGTCCCCGGGGCTCCTGGAAACACCATATATTTT. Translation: CAVPGAPGNTIYF.

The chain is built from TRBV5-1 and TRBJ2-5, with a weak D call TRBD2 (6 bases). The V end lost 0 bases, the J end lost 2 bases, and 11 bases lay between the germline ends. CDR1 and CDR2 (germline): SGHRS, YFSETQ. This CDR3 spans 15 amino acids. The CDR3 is CASSLGTNWQETQYF. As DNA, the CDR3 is TGCGCCAGCAGCTTGGGGACTAATTGGCAAGAGACCCAGTACTTC.

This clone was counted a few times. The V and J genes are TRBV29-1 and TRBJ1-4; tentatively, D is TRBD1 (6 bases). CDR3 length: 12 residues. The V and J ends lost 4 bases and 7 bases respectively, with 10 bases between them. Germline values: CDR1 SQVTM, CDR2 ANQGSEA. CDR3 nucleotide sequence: TGCAGCGTTGGAAAACAGGGTGAAAAACTGTTTTTT. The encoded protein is CSVGKQGEKLFF.

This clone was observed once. The chain's CDR3 is CASSKPGLRNTGELFF. The CDR3 DNA reads as TGTGCCAGCAGCAAACCGGGACTTAGGAACACCGGGGAGCTGTTTTTT. The chain employs TRBV7-9 and TRBJ2-2; possibly TRBD2 for D (6 bases). V was clipped by 5 bases and J by 1 base, with 14 bases between them. From germline, CDR1 is SEHNR and CDR2 FQNEAQ (reference sequence). CDR3 length equals 16 residues. Supplemented by reference TRBV7-9 and TRBJ2-2, the full variable domain reads DTGVSQNPRHKITKRGQNVTFRCDPISEHNRLYWYRQTLGQGPEFLTYFQNEAQLEKSRLLSDRFSAERPKGSFSTLEIQRTEQGDSAMYLCASSKPGLRNTGELFFGEGSRLTVL.

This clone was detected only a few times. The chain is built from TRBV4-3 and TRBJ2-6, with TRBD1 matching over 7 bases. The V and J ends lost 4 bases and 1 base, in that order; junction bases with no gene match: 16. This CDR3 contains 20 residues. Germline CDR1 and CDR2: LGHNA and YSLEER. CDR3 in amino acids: CASSPNLGTVIKSGANVLTF. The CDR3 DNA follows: TGCGCCAGCAGCCCCAATCTCGGGACAGTCATAAAGTCTGGGGCCAACGTCCTGACTTTC.

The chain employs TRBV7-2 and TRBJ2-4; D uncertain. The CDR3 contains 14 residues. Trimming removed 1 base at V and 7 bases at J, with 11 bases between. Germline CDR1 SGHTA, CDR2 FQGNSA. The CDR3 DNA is TGTGCCAGCAGCTTAGAAGTGATGGTGAACATTCAGTACTTC. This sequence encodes CASSLEVMVNIQYF.

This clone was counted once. Written as DNA, the CDR3 is TGTGCCAGTTCTCAGGCTAGCGGGGGCGTGAGGAATGAGCAGTTCTTC. It specifies CASSQASGGVRNEQFF. The chain employs TRBV27 and TRBJ2-1, with 10 bases identical to TRBD2. This CDR3 region has 16 residues. The V gene's germline CDR1 is MNHEY and CDR2 SMNVEV (reference sequence). The ends lost 9 bases at V and 7 bases at J; junction bases unmatched: 15.

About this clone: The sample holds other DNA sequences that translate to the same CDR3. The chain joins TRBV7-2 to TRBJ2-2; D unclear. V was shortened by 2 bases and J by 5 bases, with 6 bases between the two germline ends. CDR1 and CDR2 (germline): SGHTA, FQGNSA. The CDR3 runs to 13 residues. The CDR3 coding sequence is TGTGCCAGCAGCTTATTAAATACCGGGGAGCTGTTTTTT. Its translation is CASSLLNTGELFF.

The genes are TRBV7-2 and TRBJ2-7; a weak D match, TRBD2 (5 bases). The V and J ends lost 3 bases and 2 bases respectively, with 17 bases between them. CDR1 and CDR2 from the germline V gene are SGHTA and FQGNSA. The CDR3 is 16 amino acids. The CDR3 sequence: CASSFWGAQDPYEQYF. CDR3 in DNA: TGTGCCAGCAGCTTCTGGGGAGCCCAAGACCCCTACGAGCAGTACTTC.

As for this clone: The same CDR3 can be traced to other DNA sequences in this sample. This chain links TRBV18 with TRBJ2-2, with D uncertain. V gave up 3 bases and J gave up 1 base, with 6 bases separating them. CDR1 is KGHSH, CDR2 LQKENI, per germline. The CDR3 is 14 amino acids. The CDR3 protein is CASSPSVNTGELFF. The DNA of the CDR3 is TGTGCCAGCTCACCCAGCGTGAACACCGGGGAGCTGTTTTTT.